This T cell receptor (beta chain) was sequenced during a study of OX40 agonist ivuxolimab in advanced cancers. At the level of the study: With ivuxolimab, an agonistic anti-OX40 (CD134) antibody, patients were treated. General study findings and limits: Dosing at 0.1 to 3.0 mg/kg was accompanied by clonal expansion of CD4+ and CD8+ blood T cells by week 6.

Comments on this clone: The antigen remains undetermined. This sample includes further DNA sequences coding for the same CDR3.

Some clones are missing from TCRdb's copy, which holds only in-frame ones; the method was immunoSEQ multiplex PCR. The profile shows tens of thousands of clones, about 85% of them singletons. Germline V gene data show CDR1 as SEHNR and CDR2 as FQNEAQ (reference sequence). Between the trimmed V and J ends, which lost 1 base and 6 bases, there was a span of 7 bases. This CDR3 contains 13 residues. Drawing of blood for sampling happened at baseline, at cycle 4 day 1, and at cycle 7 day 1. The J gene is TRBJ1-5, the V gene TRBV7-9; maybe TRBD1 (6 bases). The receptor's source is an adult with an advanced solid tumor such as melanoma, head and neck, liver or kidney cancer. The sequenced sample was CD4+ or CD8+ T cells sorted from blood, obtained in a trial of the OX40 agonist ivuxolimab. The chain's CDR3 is CASSLGGAQPQHF. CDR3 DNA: TGTGCCAGCAGCTTAGGGGGGGCTCAGCCCCAGCATTTT.